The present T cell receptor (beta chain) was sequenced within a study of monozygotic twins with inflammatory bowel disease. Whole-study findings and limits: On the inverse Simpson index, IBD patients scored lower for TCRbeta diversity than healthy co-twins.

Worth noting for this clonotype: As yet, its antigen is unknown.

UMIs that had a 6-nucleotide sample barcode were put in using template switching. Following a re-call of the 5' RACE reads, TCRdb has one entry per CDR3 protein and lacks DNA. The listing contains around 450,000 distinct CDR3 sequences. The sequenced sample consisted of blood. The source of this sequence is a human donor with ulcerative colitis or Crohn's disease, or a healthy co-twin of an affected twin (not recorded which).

CDR3 in amino acids: CASSLEQGASTDTQYF. V usage is TRBV4-3 and J usage is TRBJ2-3; the D gene TCRdb calls, TRBD1, cannot be checked with no DNA. Looked up from germline, CDR1 is LGHNA and CDR2 is YSLEER. This CDR3 comprises 16 residues.